This is a list of T cell receptor beta chains from one sample in a study of blood T cell repertoires in COVID-19. Only in-frame clones appear in the TCRdb table, and some are missing; sequencing was by immunoSEQ multiplex PCR. The sample shows hundreds of thousands of clones, over 85% of them seen only once. Sequenced input: PBMCs or T cells enriched from blood (not recorded which). The receptors shown here come from a man in his sixties who had recovered from COVID-19. Both conserved end residues are part of each CDR3. Fields, in order: J gene, D gene, V gene, clone size, CDR3 DNA, CDR3 protein. A D gene is named only where the DNA matches it firmly. Expanded clones are given a class, and other clones once, few, many or no size at all.

TRBJ2-1	NA	TRBV29-1	once	TGCAGCGTTAGGCGGGGCTCCTACAATGAGCAGTTCTTC	CSVRRGSYNEQFF
TRBJ1-1	TRBD1	TRBV6-5	NA	TGTGCCAGCAGGGGGGGACAGGCGAACACTGAAGCTTTCTTT	CASRGGQANTEAFF
TRBJ2-5	NA	TRBV2	NA	TGTGCCAGCAGTGCGCGATCGGTAGAGACCCAGTACTTC	CASSARSVETQYF
TRBJ1-1	TRBD1	TRBV7-6	NA	TGTGCCAGCAGCTCGAACAGGGGGGACGAAGCTTTCTTT	CASSSNRGDEAFF
TRBJ1-3	NA	TRBV4-1	NA	TGCGCCAGCAGCCACCCCGCGCACTCTGGAAACACCATATATTTT	CASSHPAHSGNTIYF
TRBJ1-2	NA	TRBV9	NA	TGTGCCAGCAGCGTAGGCCGGGCAGGGAACTATGGCTACACCTTC	CASSVGRAGNYGYTF
TRBJ1-4	TRBD1	TRBV18	NA	TGTGCCAGCTCAAGAGGACAGGGAACCACTAATGAAAAACTGTTTTTT	CASSRGQGTTNEKLFF
TRBJ2-1	TRBD2	TRBV5-4	NA	TGTGCCAGCAGCCCGCGGAAGACAGCGGGAGGGGGAAGCTCCTACAATGAGCAGTTCTTC	CASSPRKTAGGGSSYNEQFF
TRBJ1-3	TRBD1	TRBV28	NA	TGTGCCAGCAGTTTTCCGCCACCGTGGTCCGAGACAGGGTCTGGAAACACCATATATTTT	CASSFPPPWSETGSGNTIYF
TRBJ2-1	TRBD2	TRBV7-9	NA	TGTGCCAGCAGATCCGGACTAGCGGGACTAAACTACAATGAGCAGTTCTTC	CASRSGLAGLNYNEQFF
TRBJ1-2	TRBD1	TRBV7-9	NA	TGTGCCAGCAGCGCGGACCGGGACAGCCTTTTCTATGGCTACACCTTC	CASSADRDSLFYGYTF
TRBJ2-6	NA	TRBV27	once	TGTGCCAGCAGTCCTCGGTGGTCTGGGGCCAACGTCCTGACTTTC	CASSPRWSGANVLTF
TRBJ2-3	TRBD2	TRBV11-2	NA	TGTGCCAGCAGCCCGACTAGCGGGAGGGCAGATACGCAGTATTTT	CASSPTSGRADTQYF
TRBJ2-7	TRBD1	TRBV27	NA	TGTGCCAGCAGTTTGTCGGGACAGGGAGGCTACGAGCAGTACTTC	CASSLSGQGGYEQYF
TRBJ1-2	NA	TRBV29-1	NA	TGCAGCGTTCAGGACAATGCCCGGGCTAACTATGGCTACACCTTC	CSVQDNARANYGYTF
TRBJ1-2	NA	TRBV27	NA	TGTGCCAGCAGTTTATCCGAGAGTAACTATGGCTACACCTTC	CASSLSESNYGYTF
TRBJ2-3	NA	TRBV5-1	NA	TGCGCCAGCAGCTTGGCCGATAGCGTTGGTGGGCAGTATTTT	CASSLADSVGGQYF
TRBJ1-2	TRBD1	TRBV10-3	NA	TGTGCCATCCGCGGACAGGGTAATGGTGGCTACACCTTC	CAIRGQGNGGYTF
TRBJ2-3	NA	TRBV12-3/TRBV12-4	NA	TGTGCCAGCAGTTCCCACAGGGTAGATACGCAGTATTTT	CASSSHRVDTQYF
TRBJ2-5	NA	TRBV29-1	NA	TGCAGCGCGCAGGGTAGGGAGACCCAGTACTTC	CSAQGRETQYF
TRBJ1-1	NA	TRBV5-1	NA	TGCGCCAGCAGCTTGACAGGGAGGAACACTGAAGCTTTCTTT	CASSLTGRNTEAFF
TRBJ1-1	TRBD1	TRBV4-1	once	TGCGCCAGCAGCCAAGGGCCGGGACAGGGGGCGCGTAACACTGAAGCTTTCTTT	CASSQGPGQGARNTEAFF